Listed below are T cell receptor beta chains from one sample, sequenced in a study of OX40 agonist ivuxolimab in advanced cancers. Method: immunoSEQ multiplex PCR; TCRdb's copy keeps in-frame clones and lacks some. The sample records about 150,000 clones, 85% to 95% being singletons. The sample consisted of CD4+ or CD8+ T cells sorted from blood, taken in a trial of the OX40 agonist ivuxolimab. These receptors originate from an adult with an advanced solid tumor such as melanoma, head and neck, liver or kidney cancer. Each CDR3 is given with its conserved first and last residue. Each record gives: D gene, J gene, V gene, CDR3 length, CDR3 DNA, CDR3 protein. A D gene is named only where the DNA matches it firmly.

TRBD1 TRBJ2-7 TRBV28 15 TGTGCCAGCAGTTTAGGGGGACAGGGAGGGTACGAGCAGTACTTC CASSLGGQGGYEQYF
- TRBJ1-5 TRBV18 16 TGTGCCAGCTCACCACGAAGGGGGGTCGGCAATCAGCCCCAGCATTTT CASSPRRGVGNQPQHF
- TRBJ2-7 TRBV15 14 TGTGCCACCAGCAGAGATACAGGATCCTACGAGCAGTACTTC CATSRDTGSYEQYF
TRBD2 TRBJ2-1 TRBV6-6 16 TGTGCCAGCAGTTCTCTGACTAGCGGGAGGGTATATGAGCAGTTCTTC CASSSLTSGRVYEQFF
TRBD1 TRBJ2-5 TRBV5-1 14 TGCGCCAGCAGCTTGGAAAGGGGGCGAAAGACCCAGTACTTC CASSLERGRKTQYF
- TRBJ2-2 TRBV6-6 13 TGTGCCAGCAGCATTAGTGGAACCGGGGAGCTGTTTTTT CASSISGTGELFF
- TRBJ2-5 TRBV6-6 14 TGTGCCAGCACCTACACAAGAAGCGCGGAGACCCAGTACTTC CASTYTRSAETQYF
TRBD2 TRBJ2-5 TRBV5-6 15 TGTGCCAGCAGCTTGGGACTAGCGGGACAAGAGACCCAGTACTTC CASSLGLAGQETQYF
TRBD1 TRBJ1-5 TRBV5-1 14 TGCGCCAGCAGCCCTCAGGGGGACAATCAGCCCCAGCATTTT CASSPQGDNQPQHF
TRBD1 TRBJ2-5 TRBV15 15 TGTGCCACCAGTCTCGGACAGGGGGGGCGAGAGACCCAGTACTTC CATSLGQGGRETQYF
- TRBJ1-1 TRBV15 14 TGTGCCACCAGAAAGGGGGGATTGAACACTGAAGCTTTCTTT CATRKGGLNTEAFF
TRBD1 TRBJ1-1 TRBV9 15 TGTGCCAGCAGCGTAGAGCCAGGGGGCGGAACTGAAGCTTTCTTT CASSVEPGGGTEAFF
TRBD2 TRBJ2-3 TRBV18 16 TGTGCCAGCTCCGTCCTACTAGCGGGGAACACAGATACGCAGTATTTT CASSVLLAGNTDTQYF
- TRBJ1-2 TRBV18 13 TGTGCCAGCTCACCGTCGGGTAACTATGGCTACACCTTC CASSPSGNYGYTF